The clone carrying this T cell receptor (beta chain) was seen only a few times. No antigen is known for it. This sample was included in a study of T cells after yellow fever vaccination. Study findings and constraints: Abundant bulk-derived clonotypes could contaminate FACS-sorted repertoires. Post-booster repertoires contained most primary-vaccination clones again (96% CD4, about 90% CD8).

One entry per CDR3 protein results from TCRdb running MiXCR on the 5' RACE reads. This table has just over 250,000 distinct CDR3 sequences, roughly 4.8% appearing once. CDR3 size: 14 residues. Looked up from germline, CDR1 is MNHEY and CDR2 is SVGAGI. V lost 2 bases and J lost 3, with 10 bases in between. Sequencing used CD4+ T cells sorted from PBMCs, obtained on the day of the yellow fever booster vaccination. The genes are TRBV6-5 and TRBJ1-1; D is unresolved. The receptor comes from a man between 18 and 35 years old who received the YFV17D yellow fever vaccine. CDR3 sequence (DNA): TGTGCCAGCAGTTACAAAGGCCGCTACACTGAAGCTTTCTTT. Amino acid sequence: CASSYKGRYTEAFF.